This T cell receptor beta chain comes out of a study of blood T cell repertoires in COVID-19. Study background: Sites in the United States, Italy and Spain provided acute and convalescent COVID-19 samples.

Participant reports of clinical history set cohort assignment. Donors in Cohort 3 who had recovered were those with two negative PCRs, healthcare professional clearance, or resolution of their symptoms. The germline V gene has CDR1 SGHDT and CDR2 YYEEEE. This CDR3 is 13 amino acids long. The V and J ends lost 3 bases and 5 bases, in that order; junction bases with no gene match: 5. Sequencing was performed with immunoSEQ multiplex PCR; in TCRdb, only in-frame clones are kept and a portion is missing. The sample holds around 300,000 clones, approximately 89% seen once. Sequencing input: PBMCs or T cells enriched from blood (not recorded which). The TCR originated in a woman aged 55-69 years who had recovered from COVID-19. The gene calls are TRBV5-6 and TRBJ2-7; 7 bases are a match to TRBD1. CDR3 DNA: TGTGCCAGCAGCTACCTGGACAGGCACGAGCAGTACTTC. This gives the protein CASSYLDRHEQYF.